This T cell receptor (beta chain) is from a study of identifying expanded T cells in peripheral blood. The assay was immunoSEQ multiplex PCR, and TCRdb's table has in-frame clones only and misses some. The sample yields over 70,000 clones, approximately 90% seen once. This CDR3 spans 14 amino acids. V lost 11 bases, J lost 1 base, and 14 bases lay in between. CDR1 is ENHRY, CDR2 SYGVKD, per germline. The TCR comes from a person between 18 and 75 years old in good health. This rearrangement joins TRBV10-3 to TRBJ2-2, with a tentative D call TRBD2 (5 bases). Sequenced material: blood. In DNA form, the CDR3 reads TGTGCCGCCATGGTCGCGGGGAACACCGGGGAGCTGTTTTTT. Residues: CAAMVAGNTGELFF.